The 10 T cell receptor beta chains below were found in one sample sequenced in a study of control samples from healthy donors and cancer patients. The assay was immunoSEQ multiplex PCR, and TCRdb's table has in-frame clones only and misses some. The sample holds some 120,000 clones, approximately 88% seen once. Material for sequencing was blood. The receptor source for this set is a man in his forties or fifties in good health.

V is TRBV4-2 and J is TRBJ2-3; 8 nucleotides align to TRBD2. V trimming: 1 base; J trimming: 0 bases; junction bases outside the gene matches: 9. This CDR3 has 18 amino acids. CDR1 is LGHNA and CDR2 is YNFKEQ in the germline V gene. The CDR3: CASSQAASGGRSTDTQYF. Written as DNA, the CDR3 is TGTGCCAGCAGCCAAGCGGCCTCCGGCGGGAGGAGCACAGATACGCAGTATTTT.

The CDR3 reads CASSLGHSTDTQYF. CDR3 in DNA: TGCGCCAGCAGCTTGGGCCACAGCACAGATACGCAGTATTTT. The V gene is TRBV5-1, the J gene TRBJ2-3; D gene uncertain. CDR1 is SGHRS, CDR2 YFSETQ, per germline. V was pared by 0 bases and J by 0 bases, with 5 bases between. CDR3 length: 14 residues. Complete variable domain (other parts from reference TRBV5-1 and TRBJ2-3): KAGVTQTPRYLIKTRGQQVTLSCSPISGHRSVSWYQQTPGQGLQFLFEYFSETQRNKGNFPGRFSGRQFSNSRSEMNVSTLELGDSALYLCASSLGHSTDTQYFGPGTRLTVL.

In DNA form, the CDR3 reads TGTGCCAGCAGTGAAACCCCCCGAGACAGTGACCCTAACTATGGCTACACCTTC. Translating gives CASSETPRDSDPNYGYTF. V and J are TRBV2 and TRBJ1-2; maybe TRBD1 (5 bases). CDR1 and CDR2 (germline): SNHLY, FYNNEI. V dropped 2 bases and J dropped 0 bases, with 19 bases sitting between them. CDR3 length: 18 amino acids.

The CDR3 protein is CASSIQAYQPQHF. The CDR3 nucleotides are TGTGCCAGTAGTATACAGGCGTATCAGCCCCAGCATTTT. J is TRBJ1-5 and V is TRBV19; D remains ambiguous. Germline V lookup: CDR1 LNHDA, CDR2 SQIVND (reference sequence). V was trimmed by 2 bases and J by 5 bases, leaving 7 bases between them. This CDR3 region has 13 residues.

The chain carries TRBV27 and TRBJ2-2; no reliable D call. CDR1 and CDR2 (germline): MNHEY, SMNVEV (reference sequence). The CDR3 consists of 13 residues. Trimming stripped 5 bases from V and 3 bases from J, with 7 bases between. Here the CDR3 reads CASSRRDTGELFF. The DNA of the CDR3 is TGTGCCAGCAGTCGGCGCGACACCGGGGAGCTGTTTTTT.

The chain uses TRBV9 and TRBJ2-1, with D possibly TRBD2 on 6 matching bases. The germline CDR1 and CDR2 sequences are SGDLS and YYNGEE. Deletions cut 5 bases from V and 8 bases from J, with 14 bases between. CDR3 length: 13 amino acids. CDR3 region: CASSVQGGDEQFF. CDR3 DNA: TGTGCCAGCAGTGTCCAGGGAGGCGATGAGCAGTTCTTC.

This clone occurred a few times. The chain couples TRBV19 to TRBJ1-6, with unresolved D. Per the germline V gene, CDR1 is LNHDA and CDR2 is SQIVND (reference sequence). The length of the CDR3 is 15 residues. Trimming took off 0 bases at V and 3 bases at J, with 6 bases between the two ends. CDR3 bases: TGTGCCAGTAGTATAGAGGGCGGCTATAATTCACCCCTCCACTTT. It codes for CASSIEGGYNSPLHF. The full variable domain, completed using reference TRBV19 and TRBJ1-6, is DGGITQSPKYLFRKEGQNVTLSCEQNLNHDAMYWYRQDPGQGLRLIYYSQIVNDFQKGDIAEGYSVSREKKESFPLTVTSAQKNPTAFYLCASSIEGGYNSPLHFGNGTRLTVT.

The chain is built from TRBV6-5 and TRBJ1-5, with 9 bases fitting TRBD1. The V gene's germline CDR1 is MNHEY and CDR2 SVGAGI. The CDR3 extends over 15 amino acids. Germline trimming cut 5 bases from V and 4 bases from J; bases unmatched to any gene: 6. Written as DNA, the CDR3 is TGTGCCAGCAGTATGCTACAGGGGGCGAATCAGCCCCAGCATTTT. It yields the protein CASSMLQGANQPQHF.

This clone occurred once. This chain joins TRBV10-2 and TRBJ1-1; weak D call: TRBD1 (6 bases). CDR3 size: 13 residues. CDR1 and CDR2 from the germline V gene are WSHSY and SAAADI. Trimming removed 8 bases at V and 5 bases at J, with 15 bases between. The CDR3 DNA sequence: TGCGCCAGCTCCCCCCAAGGGGGAACTGAAGCTTTCTTT. It translates to CASSPQGGTEAFF.

This clone has just one count. The chain recombines TRBV19 with TRBJ1-1; 7 bases match TRBD1. Germline V gene data show CDR1 as LNHDA and CDR2 as SQIVND (reference sequence). With 4 bases clipped from V and 1 base from J, the junction kept 3 bases outside the gene matches. The CDR3 contains 14 residues. The CDR3 sequence is CASSNRQGNTEAFF. Here the CDR3 DNA reads TGTGCCAGTAGTAACCGACAGGGGAACACTGAAGCTTTCTTT.